This TCR beta chain was sequenced for a study of cytomegalovirus exposure and HLA in healthy donors. PCR employed 60 Vbeta and 13 Jbeta primers. Profiled with immunoSEQ multiplex PCR; TCRdb holds only in-frame clones, not every one. Here the sample spans about 160,000 clones, approximately 80% being singletons. The ends were cut back, 2 bases at V and 1 base at J, with 8 bases in the middle. The germline V gene has CDR1 GTSNPN and CDR2 SVGIG (reference sequence). The length of the CDR3 is 13 residues. This sequence was found in a male donor in good health and CMV-seropositive. Sequenced: PBMCs. The chain joins TRBV30 to TRBJ1-1; unclear D gene. The CDR3 DNA sequence: TGTGCCTGGAGTCGGGTCGGGAACACTGAAGCTTTCTTT. Its translation: CAWSRVGNTEAFF. The full variable domain, its missing parts supplied by reference TRBV30 and TRBJ1-1, is SQTIHQWPATLVQPVGSPLSLECTVEGTSNPNLYWYRQAAGRGLQLLFYSVGIGQISSEVPQNLSASRPQDRQFILSSKKLLLSDSGFYLCAWSRVGNTEAFFGQGTRLTVV.